One sample yielded the 7 T cell receptor beta chains listed below, sequenced in a study of CD8 T cells in ankylosing spondylitis. Study results and caveats: Ankylosing spondylitis blood appeared to carry a characteristic TCR beta motif of several highly homologous variants.

For these receptors, no antigen is known. TCRdb itself ran the 5' RACE reads through MiXCR, one entry per CDR3 protein. This sample has 470,000 or so distinct CDR3 sequences, with 25% to 30% found just once. The material sequenced was blood, either unsorted or a sorted T cell fraction (not recorded which). Every receptor here comes from a male donor with ankylosing spondylitis.

V gene TRBV10-3 combines with J gene TRBJ2-5; D may be TRBD1 (5 bases). CDR3 length equals 11 residues. Germline assignment: CDR1 ENHRY and CDR2 SYGVKD. The ends were cut back, 6 bases at V and 5 bases at J, with 7 bases in the middle. The CDR3 region is CAIRGRETQYF. CDR3 in DNA: TGTGCCATCAGGGGGCGGGAGACCCAGTACTTC.

This clonotype was observed a handful of times. This chain links TRBV7-8 with TRBJ2-2; D might be TRBD2 (5 bases). Trimming shortened V by 7 bases and J by 3 bases, and 15 bases separated the two germline ends. Germline V gives CDR1 SGHVS, CDR2 FQNEAQ. The length of the CDR3 is 15 residues. The CDR3 coding sequence is TGTGCCAGCAAGGCGTCCACCGGGGACACCGGGGAGCTGTTTTTT. It encodes CASKASTGDTGELFF.

This clonotype has just a few counts. The rearrangement joins TRBV11-1 to TRBJ2-1; 9 bases agree with TRBD2. With V trimmed by 4 bases and J by 5 bases, 15 bases remained unmatched. This CDR3 is built from 18 residues. CDR1 is SGHAT and CDR2 is FQDESV in the germline V gene (reference sequence). CDR3 in DNA: TGTGCCAGCAGCTCATGGCGGGCGGGAGGGCCAATCGACAATGAGCAGTTCTTC. Residues: CASSSWRAGGPIDNEQFF.

This clonotype was seen a few times. The chain combines TRBV5-1 with TRBJ2-1; the match to TRBD1 covers 7 bases. The CDR3 length is 15 residues. CDR1 is SGHRS, CDR2 YFSETQ, per germline. With V trimmed by 3 bases and J by 5 bases, 8 bases remained unmatched. The CDR3: CASSSHRDRNNEQFF. CDR3 nucleotide sequence: TGCGCCAGCAGCTCACACCGGGACAGAAACAATGAGCAGTTCTTC.

V is TRBV12-3 or TRBV12-4 and J is TRBJ2-2, with TRBD1 matching over 7 bases. The V and J ends lost 8 bases and 6 bases, in that order; junction bases with no gene match: 0. The length of the CDR3 is 11 residues. The CDR3 protein is CASDRAGELFF. The CDR3 DNA sequence: TGTGCCAGCGACAGGGCCGGGGAGCTGTTTTTT.

This clonotype was observed a handful of times. The chain has TRBV3-1 and TRBJ2-5; D is possibly TRBD1 (6 bases). Trimming removed 0 bases from V and 5 bases from J, with 10 bases in between. The CDR3 has 14 amino acids. CDR1 and CDR2 (germline): LGHDT, YNNKEL (reference sequence). This CDR3 reads CASSQDRGWETQYF. In nucleotides, the CDR3 is TGTGCCAGCAGCCAAGACAGGGGTTGGGAGACCCAGTACTTC.

This clonotype came up a few times. This chain uses TRBV4-1 with TRBJ1-2; D gene uncertain. In germline, CDR1 is MGHRA, CDR2 YSYEKL. V dropped 3 bases and J dropped 1 base, with 6 bases sitting between them. CDR3 length equals 13 residues. The CDR3: CASSHGDNYGYTF. The CDR3 DNA is TGCGCCAGCAGCCACGGAGATAACTATGGCTACACCTTC.